This is a list of T cell receptor beta chains from one sample in a study of T cells in Graves' hyperthyroidism and ophthalmopathy. Each CDR3 protein gets one entry after TCRdb re-called the multiplex PCR reads with MiXCR. The data contain about 96,000 distinct CDR3 sequences, about 51% of them singletons. Specimen: blood. The receptor source for this set is a woman in her thirties or forties with Graves' hyperthyroidism. CDR3s leave out the opening cysteine and the closing phenylalanine or tryptophan.

TRBV7-9 ASSLANLGLKNGYT
TRBV7-2 ASSQGERGVSGELF
TRBV20-1 SAPPSNRYEQY
TRBV7-2 ASSLIRGGAAEQY
TRBV7-9 ASALDSNYGYT
TRBV9 ASSVGEGASGNTIY
TRBV20-1 SARRGEETQY
TRBV9 ASSVWEKTTGETQY
TRBV7-2 ASSLVGGSIADTQY
TRBV29-1 SVEGGTSVETQY
TRBV10-3 AISPSGESRGPAYERY
TRBV10-3 AITPTGGNVLT
TRBV20-1 SEGRANYGYT
TRBV27 ASSVNRVAEQY
TRBV5-5 ASQTTGGSKTQY
TRBV7-8 ASSEDRVLQPQH
TRBV12-3/TRBV12-4 ASSLGGGGNTEAF
TRBV20-1 SASAGRETQY
TRBV12-3/TRBV12-4 ASRRDLYEQY
TRBV15 ATSREPQGNSPLH
TRBV7-2 ASSAPSGRTYEQY
TRBV7-9 ASSGRRGETQY
TRBV7-8 ASSPIEQGNYGYT
TRBV7-2 ASSFWEETQY
TRBV29-1 SLDRGHYEQY
TRBV29-1 SVESLTSGKEY
TRBV25-1 AEEGGQPQH
TRBV11-2 ASIGTGLNSPLH
TRBV10-1 ASSGRTGVRYGYT
TRBV24-1 ATSANDRVDQPQH
TRBV10-2 ASSESTYRYYEQY
TRBV11-1 ATSGTDTQY
TRBV20-1 SAVPLRGNTEAF
TRBV10-2 GSTSGGGTEAF
TRBV7-9 ASSPAGGGNYGYT
TRBV5-8 ASSLSGTGFSGANVLT
TRBV7-2 ASSPTGLAARTQY
TRBV2 ASTLDRGLNSPLH
TRBV7-9 ASSSGTGDAEAF
TRBV12-3/TRBV12-4 ASSLGAQGRTQPQH
TRBV12-3/TRBV12-4 ASRTGGALTSYGYT
TRBV29-1 SVEVIVRRGETQY
TRBV5-1 ASSFSGSDTDTQY
TRBV7-8 ASSRDYPKQETQY
TRBV7-3 ASTRRFGKNTGELF
TRBV5-4 ASRPDRGFTEAF
TRBV28 ASSPPMGTQY
TRBV12-3/TRBV12-4 ASSLAGGGKTQY
TRBV7-2 ASKQLAGGYQETQY
TRBV5-1 ASSLDRGGTEAF
TRBV9 ASSVNPLYEQY
TRBV6-2/TRBV6-3 ASSYPGTGYEKLF
TRBV4-1 ASSQGFSYEQY
TRBV20-1 SASGRGYNEKLF